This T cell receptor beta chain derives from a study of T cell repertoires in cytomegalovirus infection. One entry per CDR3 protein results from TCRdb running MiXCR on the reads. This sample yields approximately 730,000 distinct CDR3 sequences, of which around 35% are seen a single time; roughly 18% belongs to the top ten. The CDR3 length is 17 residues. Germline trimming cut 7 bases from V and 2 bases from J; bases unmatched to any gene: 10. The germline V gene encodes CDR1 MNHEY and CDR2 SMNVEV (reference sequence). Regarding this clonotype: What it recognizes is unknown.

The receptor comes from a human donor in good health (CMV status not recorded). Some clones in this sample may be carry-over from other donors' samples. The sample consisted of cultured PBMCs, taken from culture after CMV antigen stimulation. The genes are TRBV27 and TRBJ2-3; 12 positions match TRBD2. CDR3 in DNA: TGTGCCAGCATGCGTTGGCTAGCGGGAGGGATCACAGATACGCAGTATTTT. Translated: CASMRWLAGGITDTQYF.